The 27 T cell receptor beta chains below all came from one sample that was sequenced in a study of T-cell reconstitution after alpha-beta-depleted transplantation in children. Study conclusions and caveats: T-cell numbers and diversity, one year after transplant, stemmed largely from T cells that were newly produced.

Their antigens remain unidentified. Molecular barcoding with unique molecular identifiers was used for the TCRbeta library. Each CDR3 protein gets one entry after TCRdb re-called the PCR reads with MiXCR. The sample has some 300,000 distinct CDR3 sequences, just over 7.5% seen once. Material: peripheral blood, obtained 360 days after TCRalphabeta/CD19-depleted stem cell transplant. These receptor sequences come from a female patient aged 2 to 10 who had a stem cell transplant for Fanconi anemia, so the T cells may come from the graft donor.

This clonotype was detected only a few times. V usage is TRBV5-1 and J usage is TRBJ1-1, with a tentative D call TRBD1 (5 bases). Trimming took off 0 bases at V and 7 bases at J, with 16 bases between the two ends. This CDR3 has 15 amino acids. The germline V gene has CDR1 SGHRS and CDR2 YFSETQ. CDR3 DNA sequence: TGCGCCAGCAGCTTGGCAGGGAGGACGAATCTTGAAGCTTTCTTT. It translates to CASSLAGRTNLEAFF.

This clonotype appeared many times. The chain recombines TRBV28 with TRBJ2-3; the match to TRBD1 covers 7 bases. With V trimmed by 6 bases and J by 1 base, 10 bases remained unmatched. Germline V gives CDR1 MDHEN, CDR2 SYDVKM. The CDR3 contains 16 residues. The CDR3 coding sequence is TGTGCCAGCAGGGAGACAGGGACCCTTCGCACAGATACGCAGTATTTT. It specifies CASRETGTLRTDTQYF.

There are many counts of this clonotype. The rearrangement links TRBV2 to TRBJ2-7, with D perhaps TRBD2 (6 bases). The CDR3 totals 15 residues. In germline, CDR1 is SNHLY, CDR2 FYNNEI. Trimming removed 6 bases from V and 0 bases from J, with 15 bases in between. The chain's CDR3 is CASSPFGGFSYEQYF. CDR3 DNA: TGTGCCAGCAGCCCCTTTGGGGGGTTCTCCTACGAGCAGTACTTC. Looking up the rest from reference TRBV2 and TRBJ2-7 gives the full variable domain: EPEVTQTPSHQVTQMGQEVILRCVPISNHLYFYWYRQILGQKVEFLVSFYNNEISEKSEIFDDQFSVERPDGSNFTLKIRSTKLEDSAMYFCASSPFGGFSYEQYFGPGTRLTVT.

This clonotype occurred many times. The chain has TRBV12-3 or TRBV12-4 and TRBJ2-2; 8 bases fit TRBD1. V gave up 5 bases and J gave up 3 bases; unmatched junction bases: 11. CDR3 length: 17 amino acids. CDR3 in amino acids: CASSLRTGGIDTGELFF. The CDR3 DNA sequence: TGTGCCAGCAGTCTTCGAACAGGGGGTATAGACACCGGGGAGCTGTTTTTT.

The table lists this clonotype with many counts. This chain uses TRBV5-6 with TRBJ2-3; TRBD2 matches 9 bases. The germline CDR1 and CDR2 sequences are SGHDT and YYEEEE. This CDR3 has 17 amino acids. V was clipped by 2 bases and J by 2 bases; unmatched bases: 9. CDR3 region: CASSFTRGGFNTDTQYF. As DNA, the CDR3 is TGTGCCAGCAGCTTTACGCGGGGGGGCTTTAACACAGATACGCAGTATTTT.

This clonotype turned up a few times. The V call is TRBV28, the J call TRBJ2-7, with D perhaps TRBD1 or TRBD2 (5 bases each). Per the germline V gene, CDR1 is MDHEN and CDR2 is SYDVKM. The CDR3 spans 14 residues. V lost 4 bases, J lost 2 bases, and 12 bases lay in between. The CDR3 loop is CASSSGTSPYEQYV. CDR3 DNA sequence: TGTGCCAGCAGTTCCGGGACGTCCCCCTACGAGCAGTACGTC.

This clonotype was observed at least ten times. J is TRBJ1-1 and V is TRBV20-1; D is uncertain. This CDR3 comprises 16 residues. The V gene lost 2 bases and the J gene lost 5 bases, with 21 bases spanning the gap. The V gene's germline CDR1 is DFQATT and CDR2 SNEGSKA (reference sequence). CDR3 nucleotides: TGCAGTGCTAGAACAGACACGACCAAAGGTAGGACTGAAGCTTTCTTT. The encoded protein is CSARTDTTKGRTEAFF.

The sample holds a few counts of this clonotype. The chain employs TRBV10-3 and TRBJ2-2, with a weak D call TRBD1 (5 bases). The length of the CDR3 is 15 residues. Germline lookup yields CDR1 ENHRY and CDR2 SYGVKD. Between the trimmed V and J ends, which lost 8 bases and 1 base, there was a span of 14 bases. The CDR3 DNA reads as TGTGCCATCTACGTTTCAGGGCTGAACACCGGGGAGCTGTTTTTT. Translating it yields CAIYVSGLNTGELFF.

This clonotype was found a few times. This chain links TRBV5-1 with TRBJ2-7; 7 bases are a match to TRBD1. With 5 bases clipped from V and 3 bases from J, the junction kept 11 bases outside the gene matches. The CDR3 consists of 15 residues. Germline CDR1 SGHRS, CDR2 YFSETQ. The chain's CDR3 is CASRSGTENHYEQYF. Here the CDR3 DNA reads TGCGCCAGCAGATCTGGGACAGAAAACCACTACGAGCAGTACTTC.

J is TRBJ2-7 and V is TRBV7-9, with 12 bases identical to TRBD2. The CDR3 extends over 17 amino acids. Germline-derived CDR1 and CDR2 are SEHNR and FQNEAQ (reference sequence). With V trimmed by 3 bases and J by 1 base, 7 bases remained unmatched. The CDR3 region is CASSLGATSGRSYEQYF. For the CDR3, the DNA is TGTGCCAGCAGCTTGGGAGCTACTAGCGGGAGGTCCTACGAGCAGTACTTC.

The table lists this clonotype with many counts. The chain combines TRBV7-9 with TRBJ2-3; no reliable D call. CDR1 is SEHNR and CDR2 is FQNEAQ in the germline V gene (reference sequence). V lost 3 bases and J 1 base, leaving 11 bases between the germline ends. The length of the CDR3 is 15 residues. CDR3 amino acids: CASSFSGSGTDTQYF. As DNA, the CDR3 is TGTGCCAGCAGCTTTTCCGGGTCGGGCACAGATACGCAGTATTTT.

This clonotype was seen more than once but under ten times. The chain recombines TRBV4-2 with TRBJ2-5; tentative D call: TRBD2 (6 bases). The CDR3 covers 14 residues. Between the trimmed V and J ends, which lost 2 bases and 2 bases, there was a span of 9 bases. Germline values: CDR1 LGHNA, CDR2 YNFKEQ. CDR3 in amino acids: CASSQPGTQETQYF. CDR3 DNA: TGTGCCAGCAGCCAACCTGGGACTCAAGAGACCCAGTACTTC.

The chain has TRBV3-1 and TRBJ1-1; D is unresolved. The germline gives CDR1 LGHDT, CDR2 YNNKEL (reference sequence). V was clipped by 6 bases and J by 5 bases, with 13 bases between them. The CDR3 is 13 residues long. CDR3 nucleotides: TGTGCCAGCAGTCGATATAGGGTAACTGAAGCTTTCTTT. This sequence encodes CASSRYRVTEAFF.

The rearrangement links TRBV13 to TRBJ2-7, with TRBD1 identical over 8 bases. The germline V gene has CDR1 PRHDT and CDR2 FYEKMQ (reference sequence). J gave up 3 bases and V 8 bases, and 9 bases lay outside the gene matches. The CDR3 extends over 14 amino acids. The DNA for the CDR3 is TGTGCCAGCGGCCCGTGGGACAGGAGCTACGAGCAGTACTTC. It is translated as CASGPWDRSYEQYF.

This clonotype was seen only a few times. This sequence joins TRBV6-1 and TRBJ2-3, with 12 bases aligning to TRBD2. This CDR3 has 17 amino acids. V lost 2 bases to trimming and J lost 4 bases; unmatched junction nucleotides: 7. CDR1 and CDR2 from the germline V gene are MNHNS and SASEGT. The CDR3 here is CASSEWKLAGGADTQYF. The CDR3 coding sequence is TGTGCCAGCAGTGAATGGAAACTAGCGGGGGGAGCAGATACGCAGTATTTT.

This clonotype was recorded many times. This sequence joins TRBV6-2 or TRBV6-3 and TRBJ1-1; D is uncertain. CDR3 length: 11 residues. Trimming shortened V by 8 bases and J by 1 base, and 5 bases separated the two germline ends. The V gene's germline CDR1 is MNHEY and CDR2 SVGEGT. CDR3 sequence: CASSANTEAFF. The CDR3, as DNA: TGTGCCAGCTCAGCGAACACTGAAGCTTTCTTT.

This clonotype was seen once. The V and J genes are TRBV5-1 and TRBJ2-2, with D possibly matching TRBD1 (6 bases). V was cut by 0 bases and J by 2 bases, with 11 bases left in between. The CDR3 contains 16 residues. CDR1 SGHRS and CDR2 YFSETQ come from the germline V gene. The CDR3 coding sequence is TGCGCCAGCAGCTTGGACGGCAGGGGAAACACCGGGGAGCTGTTTTTT. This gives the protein CASSLDGRGNTGELFF.

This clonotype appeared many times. CDR3: CASSQEGGRANTEAFF. Written as DNA, the CDR3 is TGTGCCAGCAGCCAAGAGGGGGGCAGGGCGAACACTGAAGCTTTCTTT. The rearrangement joins TRBV4-2 to TRBJ1-1; maybe TRBD1 (6 bases). CDR3 length: 16 residues. V lost 0 bases to trimming and J lost 1 base, with 12 bases between them. Germline V gene data show CDR1 as LGHNA and CDR2 as YNFKEQ.

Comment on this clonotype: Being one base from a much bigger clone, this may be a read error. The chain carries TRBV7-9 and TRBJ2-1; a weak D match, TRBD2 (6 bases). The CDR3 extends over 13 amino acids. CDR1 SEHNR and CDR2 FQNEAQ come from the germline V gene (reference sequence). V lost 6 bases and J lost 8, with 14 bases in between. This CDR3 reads CASSETSFDEQFF. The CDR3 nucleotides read TGTGCCAGCAGTGAGACTAGTTTCGATGAGCAGTTCTTC.

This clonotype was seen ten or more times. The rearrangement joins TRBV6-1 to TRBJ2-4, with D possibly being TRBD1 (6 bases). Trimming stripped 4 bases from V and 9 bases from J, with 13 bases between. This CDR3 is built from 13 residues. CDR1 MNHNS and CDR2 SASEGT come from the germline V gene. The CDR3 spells CASSAAGESIQYF. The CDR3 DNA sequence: TGTGCCAGCAGTGCCGCAGGGGAGAGCATTCAGTACTTC.

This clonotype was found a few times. This CDR3 is CASSQHDSVASPLHF. Written as DNA, the CDR3 is TGTGCCAGCAGCCAACATGACAGTGTGGCCTCACCCCTCCACTTT. This chain links TRBV9 with TRBJ1-6, with D maybe TRBD1 (5 bases). The germline CDR1 and CDR2 sequences are SGDLS and YYNGEE. The CDR3 covers 15 residues. The V and J ends lost 4 bases and 10 bases respectively, with 18 bases between them. The full variable domain, with the rest looked up from reference TRBV9 and TRBJ1-6, is DSGVTQTPKHLITATGQRVTLRCSPRSGDLSVYWYQQSLDQGLQFLIQYYNGEERAKGNILERFSAQQFPDLHSELNLSSLELGDSALYFCASSQHDSVASPLHFGNGTRLTVT.

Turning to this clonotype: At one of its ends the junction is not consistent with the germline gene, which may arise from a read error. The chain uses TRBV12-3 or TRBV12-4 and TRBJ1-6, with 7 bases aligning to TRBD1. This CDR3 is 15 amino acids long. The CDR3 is CASSLGDSTNSPLDF. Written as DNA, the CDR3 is TGTGCCAGCAGTTTAGGGGACAGCACTAATTCACCCCTCGACTTT.

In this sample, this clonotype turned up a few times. The CDR3 reads CASSEPGLAGYEQYF. The CDR3 DNA follows: TGTGCCAGCAGTGAACCTGGACTAGCGGGGTACGAGCAGTACTTC. The chain recombines TRBV6-1 with TRBJ2-7; TRBD2 matches 12 bases. The CDR3 runs to 15 residues. Germline V gives CDR1 MNHNS, CDR2 SASEGT. The V and J ends lost 2 bases and 4 bases, in that order; junction bases with no gene match: 3.

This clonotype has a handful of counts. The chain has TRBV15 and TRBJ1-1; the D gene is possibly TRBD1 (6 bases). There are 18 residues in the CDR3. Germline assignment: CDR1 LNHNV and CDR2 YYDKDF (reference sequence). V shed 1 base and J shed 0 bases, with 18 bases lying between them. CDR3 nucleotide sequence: TGTGCCACCAGCAGAGGAATTCGGGGGCGCCTCATGAACACTGAAGCTTTCTTT. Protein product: CATSRGIRGRLMNTEAFF.

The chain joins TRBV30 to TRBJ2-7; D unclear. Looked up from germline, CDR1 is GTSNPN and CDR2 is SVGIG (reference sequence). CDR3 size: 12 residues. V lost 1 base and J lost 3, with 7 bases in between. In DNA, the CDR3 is TGTGCCTGGAGTGGTTCTTACTACGAGCAGTACTTC. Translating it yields CAWSGSYYEQYF.

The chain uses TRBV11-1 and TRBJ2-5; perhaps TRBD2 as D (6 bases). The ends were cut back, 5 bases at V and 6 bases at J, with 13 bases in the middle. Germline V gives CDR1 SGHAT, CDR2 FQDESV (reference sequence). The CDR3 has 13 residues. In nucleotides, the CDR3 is TGTGCCAGCAGCCCCCGTGGGAGGCAGACCCAGTACTTC. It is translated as CASSPRGRQTQYF. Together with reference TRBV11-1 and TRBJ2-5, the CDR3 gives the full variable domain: EAEVAQSPRYKITEKSQAVAFWCDPISGHATLYWYRQILGQGPELLVQFQDESVVDDSQLPKDRFSAERLKGVDSTLKIQPAELGDSAMYLCASSPRGRQTQYFGPGTRLLVL.

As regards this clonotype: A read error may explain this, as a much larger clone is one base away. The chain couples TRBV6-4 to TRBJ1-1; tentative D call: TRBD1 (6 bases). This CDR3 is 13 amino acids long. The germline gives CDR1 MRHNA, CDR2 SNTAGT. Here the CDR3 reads CASSAHRDTQAFF. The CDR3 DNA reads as TGTGCCAGCAGTGCCCACAGGGACACTCAAGCTTTCTTT.